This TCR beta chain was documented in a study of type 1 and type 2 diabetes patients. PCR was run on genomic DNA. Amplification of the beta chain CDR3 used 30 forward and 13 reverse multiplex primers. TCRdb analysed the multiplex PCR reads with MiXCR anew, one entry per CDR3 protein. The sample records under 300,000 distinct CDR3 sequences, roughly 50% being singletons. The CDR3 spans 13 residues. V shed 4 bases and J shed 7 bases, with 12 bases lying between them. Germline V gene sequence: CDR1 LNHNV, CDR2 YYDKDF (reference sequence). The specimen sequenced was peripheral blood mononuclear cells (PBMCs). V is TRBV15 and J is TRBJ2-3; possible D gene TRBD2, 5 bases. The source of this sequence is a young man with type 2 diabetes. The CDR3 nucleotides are TGTGCCACCAGCACCCCAGGAGGATATACGCAGTATTTT. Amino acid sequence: CATSTPGGYTQYF.